This passage covers 10 T cell receptor beta chains from one sample sequenced in a study of blood T cell repertoires in COVID-19 (dated by TCRdb to 2018 to 2021). Library generation was performed with the immunoSEQ multiplex PCR assay. Drawn from immuneACCESS, this table holds only the in-frame rearrangements with V and J called that TCRdb kept. Clones are partly lost; checked studies trace under half to an unresolved V gene and leave the rest unexplained. This sample lists hundreds of thousands of clones; 83% were detected once. About 2.5% of the sample belongs to the ten largest clones. Sequences were obtained from peripheral blood. All receptors derive from a woman aged 40 to 55 with active or convalescent COVID-19.

J is TRBJ1-2 and V is TRBV27, with 7 bases lining up with TRBD1. Germline loops: CDR1 MNHEY, CDR2 SMNVEV (reference sequence). With V trimmed by 5 bases and J by 4 bases, 10 bases remained unmatched. CDR3 length equals 15 residues. This CDR3 is CASSPTDGTAYGYTF. The CDR3 nucleotides are TGTGCCAGCAGTCCCACCGACGGGACAGCCTATGGCTACACCTTC.

This clone turned up a few times. The V and J genes are TRBV4-2 and TRBJ2-1; the match to TRBD2 covers 7 bases. CDR1 is LGHNA, CDR2 YNFKEQ, per germline. With 0 bases clipped from V and 0 bases from J, the junction kept 8 bases outside the gene matches. The CDR3 is 18 residues long. The CDR3 coding sequence is TGTGCCAGCAGCCAAGATGGTCTATGGACTAGCTCCTACAATGAGCAGTTCTTC. Amino acid sequence: CASSQDGLWTSSYNEQFF.

This sequence joins TRBV19 and TRBJ1-1; perhaps TRBD1 as D (5 bases). CDR1 is LNHDA and CDR2 is SQIVND in the germline V gene (reference sequence). The CDR3 runs to 14 residues. V was clipped by 1 base and J by 4 bases, with 10 bases between them. This CDR3 is CASSIVEGSTEAFF. Here the CDR3 DNA reads TGTGCCAGTAGTATAGTGGAGGGGAGCACTGAAGCTTTCTTT.

This clone has ten or more counts. J is TRBJ2-7 and V is TRBV7-9, with 10 bases aligning to TRBD2. The CDR3 extends over 17 amino acids. In germline, CDR1 is SEHNR, CDR2 FQNEAQ (reference sequence). J was trimmed by 5 bases and V by 5 bases; bases with no gene match: 15. CDR3 residues: CASSPTRDLAGVNEQYF. CDR3 bases: TGTGCCAGCAGCCCCACCCGAGATCTAGCGGGAGTCAACGAGCAGTACTTC. Looking up the rest from reference TRBV7-9 and TRBJ2-7 gives the full variable domain: DTGVSQNPRHKITKRGQNVTFRCDPISEHNRLYWYRQTLGQGPEFLTYFQNEAQLEKSRLLSDRFSAERPKGSFSTLEIQRTEQGDSAMYLCASSPTRDLAGVNEQYFGPGTRLTVT.

The chain uses TRBV19 and TRBJ1-4; a weak D match, TRBD1 (6 bases). The CDR3 spans 14 residues. Deletions cut 3 bases from V and 7 bases from J, with 12 bases between. Per germline, CDR1 LNHDA and CDR2 SQIVND (reference sequence). CDR3 DNA sequence: TGTGCCAGTAGTATTACAGGGTACGGTGAAAAACTGTTTTTT. Its translation is CASSITGYGEKLFF. Combining the CDR3 with reference TRBV19 and TRBJ1-4 gives the whole variable domain DGGITQSPKYLFRKEGQNVTLSCEQNLNHDAMYWYRQDPGQGLRLIYYSQIVNDFQKGDIAEGYSVSREKKESFPLTVTSAQKNPTAFYLCASSITGYGEKLFFGSGTQLSVL.

The chain employs TRBV9 and TRBJ2-5, with TRBD2 as a possible D gene (5 bases). CDR1 SGDLS and CDR2 YYNGEE come from the germline V gene. V shed 2 bases and J shed 5 bases, with 13 bases lying between them. The CDR3 has 14 amino acids. This CDR3 is CASSVPGVGETQYF. Here the CDR3 DNA reads TGTGCCAGCAGCGTTCCCGGGGTGGGTGAGACCCAGTACTTC.

The chain links TRBV11-3 to TRBJ1-2; TRBD1 aligns across 7 bases. CDR1 is SGHNT and CDR2 is YENEEA in the germline V gene. This CDR3 is 13 amino acids long. Trimming at V came to 5 bases and at J to 7 bases, leaving 7 bases not matched to a gene. The CDR3, as DNA: TGTGCCAGCAGCCCAGGGACAGTGTCTGGCTACACCTTC. Encoded protein: CASSPGTVSGYTF.

The gene calls are TRBV5-4 and TRBJ2-7; 9 bases fit TRBD1. This CDR3 has 14 residues. V trimming: 4 bases; J trimming: 5 bases; junction bases outside the gene matches: 7. Germline V gene data show CDR1 as SGHNT and CDR2 as YYREEE (reference sequence). The CDR3 DNA is TGTGCCAGCAGCGTTGCCGGGACAGGGAACGAGCAGTACTTC. This encodes CASSVAGTGNEQYF.

The chain is built from TRBV9 and TRBJ1-4, with D perhaps TRBD1 (5 bases). Per germline, CDR1 SGDLS and CDR2 YYNGEE. V lost 0 bases, J lost 5 bases, and 17 bases lay in between. The CDR3 has 17 residues. The CDR3 nucleotides read TGTGCCAGCAGCGTAGCTGTGGGCAGGGCGGGGAATGAAAAACTGTTTTTT. This sequence encodes CASSVAVGRAGNEKLFF.

The chain uses TRBV7-2 and TRBJ2-1; 12 bases align to TRBD1. Germline V gene sequence: CDR1 SGHTA, CDR2 FQGNSA. The CDR3 runs 15 residues. V lost 1 base to trimming and J lost 8 bases; unmatched junction nucleotides: 3. The CDR3 spells CASSLEGTGGHEQFF. The CDR3 DNA reads TGTGCCAGCAGCTTAGAAGGGACAGGGGGCCATGAGCAGTTCTTC.